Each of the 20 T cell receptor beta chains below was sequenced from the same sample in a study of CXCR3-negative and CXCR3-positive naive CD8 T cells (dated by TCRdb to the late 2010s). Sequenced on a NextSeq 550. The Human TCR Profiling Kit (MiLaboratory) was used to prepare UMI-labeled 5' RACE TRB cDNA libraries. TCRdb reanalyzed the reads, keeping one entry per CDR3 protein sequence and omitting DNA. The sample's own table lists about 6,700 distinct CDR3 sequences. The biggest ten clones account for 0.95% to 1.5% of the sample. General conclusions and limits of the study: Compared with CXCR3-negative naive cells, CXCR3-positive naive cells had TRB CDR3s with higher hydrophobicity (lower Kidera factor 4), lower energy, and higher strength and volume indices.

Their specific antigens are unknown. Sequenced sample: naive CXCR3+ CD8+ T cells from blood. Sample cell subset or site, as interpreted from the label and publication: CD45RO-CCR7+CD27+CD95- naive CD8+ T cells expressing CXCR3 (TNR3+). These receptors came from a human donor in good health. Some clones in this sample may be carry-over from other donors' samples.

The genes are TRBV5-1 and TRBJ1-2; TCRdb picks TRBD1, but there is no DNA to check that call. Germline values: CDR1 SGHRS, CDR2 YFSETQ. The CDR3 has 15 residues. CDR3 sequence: CASSLARDLNYGYTF.

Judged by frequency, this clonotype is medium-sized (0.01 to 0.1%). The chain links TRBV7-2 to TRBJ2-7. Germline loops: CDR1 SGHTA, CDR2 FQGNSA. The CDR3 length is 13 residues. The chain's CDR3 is CASTLWSSYEQYF.

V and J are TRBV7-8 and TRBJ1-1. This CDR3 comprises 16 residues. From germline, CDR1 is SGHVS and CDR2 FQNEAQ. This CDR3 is CASSLATEEVNTEAFF. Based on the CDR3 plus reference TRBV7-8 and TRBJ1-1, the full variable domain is GAGVSQSPRYKVAKRGQDVALRCDPISGHVSLFWYQQALGQGPEFLTYFQNEAQLDKSGLPSDRFFAERPEGSVSTLKIQRTQQEDSAVYLCASSLATEEVNTEAFFGQGTRLTVV.

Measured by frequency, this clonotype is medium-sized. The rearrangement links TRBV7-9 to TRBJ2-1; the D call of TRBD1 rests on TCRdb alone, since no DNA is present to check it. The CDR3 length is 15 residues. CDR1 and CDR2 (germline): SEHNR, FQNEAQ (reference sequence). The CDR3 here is CASSGDRVSYNEQFF.

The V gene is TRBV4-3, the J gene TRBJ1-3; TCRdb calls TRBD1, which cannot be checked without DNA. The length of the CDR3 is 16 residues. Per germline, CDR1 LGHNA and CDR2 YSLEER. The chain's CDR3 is CASSQDPGTSGDTIYF.

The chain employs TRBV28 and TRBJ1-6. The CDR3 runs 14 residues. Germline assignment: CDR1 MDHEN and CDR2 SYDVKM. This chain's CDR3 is CASSLQTLGSPLHF.

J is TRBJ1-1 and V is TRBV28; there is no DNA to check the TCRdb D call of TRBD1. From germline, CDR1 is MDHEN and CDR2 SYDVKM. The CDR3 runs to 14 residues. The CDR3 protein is CASSLWAGDTEAFF.

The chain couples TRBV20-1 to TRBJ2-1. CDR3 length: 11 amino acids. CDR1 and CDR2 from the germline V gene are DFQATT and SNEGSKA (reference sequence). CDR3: CSATLSGEQFF.

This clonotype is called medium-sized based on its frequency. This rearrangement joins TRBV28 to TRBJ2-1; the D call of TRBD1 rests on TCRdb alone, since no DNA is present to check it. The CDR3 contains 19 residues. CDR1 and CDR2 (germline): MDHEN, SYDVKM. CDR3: CASSPRGGTGQTPYNEQFF. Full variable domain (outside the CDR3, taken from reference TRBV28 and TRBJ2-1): DVKVTQSSRYLVKRTGEKVFLECVQDMDHENMFWYRQDPGLGLRLIYFSYDVKMKEKGDIPEGYSVSREKKERFSLILESASTNQTSMYLCASSPRGGTGQTPYNEQFFGPGTRLTVL.

CDR3 residues: CASSPGLAGVNEQFF. The chain recombines TRBV4-1 with TRBJ2-1; lacking DNA, the TRBD2 call made by TCRdb goes unchecked. This CDR3 region has 15 residues. From germline, CDR1 is MGHRA and CDR2 YSYEKL.

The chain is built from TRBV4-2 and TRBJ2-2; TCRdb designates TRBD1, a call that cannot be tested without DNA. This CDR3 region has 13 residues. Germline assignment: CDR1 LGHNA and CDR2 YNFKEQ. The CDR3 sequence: CASSEWGPGELFF.

The CDR3 loop reads CASSLPGDEQFF. The chain combines TRBV5-1 with TRBJ2-1. This CDR3 is built from 12 residues. In germline, CDR1 is SGHRS, CDR2 YFSETQ.

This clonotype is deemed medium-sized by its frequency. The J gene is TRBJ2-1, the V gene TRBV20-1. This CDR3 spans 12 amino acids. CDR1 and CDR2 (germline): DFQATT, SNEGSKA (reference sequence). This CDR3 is CSASLTHNEQFF.

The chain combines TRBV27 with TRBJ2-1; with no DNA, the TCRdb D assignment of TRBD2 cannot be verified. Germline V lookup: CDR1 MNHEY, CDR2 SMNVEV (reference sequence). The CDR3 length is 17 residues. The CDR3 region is CASSLSMRLAVYNEQFF.

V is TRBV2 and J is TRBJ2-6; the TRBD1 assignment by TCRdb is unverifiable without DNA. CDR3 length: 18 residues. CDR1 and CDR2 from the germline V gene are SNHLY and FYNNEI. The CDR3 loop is CASGAPRDSGSGANVLTF.

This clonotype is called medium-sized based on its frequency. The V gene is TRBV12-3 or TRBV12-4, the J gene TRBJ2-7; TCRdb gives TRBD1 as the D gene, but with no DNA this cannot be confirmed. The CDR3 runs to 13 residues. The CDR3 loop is CASSFPGVGEQYF.

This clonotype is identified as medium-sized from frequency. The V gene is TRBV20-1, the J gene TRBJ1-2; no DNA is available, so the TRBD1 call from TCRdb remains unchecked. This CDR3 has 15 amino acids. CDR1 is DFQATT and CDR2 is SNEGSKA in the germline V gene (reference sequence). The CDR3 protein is CSARDGWTAAYGYTF.

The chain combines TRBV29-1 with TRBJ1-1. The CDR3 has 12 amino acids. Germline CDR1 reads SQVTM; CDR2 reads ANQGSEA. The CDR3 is CSVEQADTEAFF.

CDR3 amino acids: CSVILRSGNTIYF. The chain recombines TRBV20-1 with TRBJ1-3. The CDR3 contains 13 residues. Germline V CDR1 and CDR2: DFQATT, SNEGSKA (reference sequence).

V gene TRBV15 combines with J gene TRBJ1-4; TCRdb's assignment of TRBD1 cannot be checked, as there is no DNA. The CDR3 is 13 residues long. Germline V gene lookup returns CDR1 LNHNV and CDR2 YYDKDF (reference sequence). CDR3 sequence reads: CATSTRGLTALFF.